The present T cell receptor (beta chain) was sequenced within a study of OX40 agonist ivuxolimab in advanced cancers. The wider study: Prior anti-PD-1, anti-PD-L1 or anti-CTLA-4 therapy did not bar entry, and approximately 43% had some. Two cutaneous melanoma patients and one hepatocellular carcinoma patient, three in all, had partial responses.

This clone was recorded only once. Its antigen is unidentified. Whole-study findings and limits: Averaged across samples, CD8+ T cells carried more expanded clones than CD4+ did.

Germline V gene lookup returns CDR1 MNHNS and CDR2 SASEGT. The CDR3 is made up of 16 amino acids. Trimming stripped 2 bases from V and 4 bases from J, with 15 bases between. The assay was immunoSEQ multiplex PCR, and TCRdb's table has in-frame clones only and misses some. The sample has about 37,000 clones; 60% to 80% are singletons. The source of this sequence is an adult with an advanced solid tumor such as melanoma, head and neck, liver or kidney cancer. V gene TRBV6-1 combines with J gene TRBJ1-5; TRBD1 might be the D (6 bases). Source: CD4+ or CD8+ T cells sorted from blood, taken in a trial of the OX40 agonist ivuxolimab. This CDR3 is CASSESQGLVNQPQHF. CDR3 in DNA: TGTGCCAGCAGTGAATCACAGGGTTTGGTTAATCAGCCCCAGCATTTT.